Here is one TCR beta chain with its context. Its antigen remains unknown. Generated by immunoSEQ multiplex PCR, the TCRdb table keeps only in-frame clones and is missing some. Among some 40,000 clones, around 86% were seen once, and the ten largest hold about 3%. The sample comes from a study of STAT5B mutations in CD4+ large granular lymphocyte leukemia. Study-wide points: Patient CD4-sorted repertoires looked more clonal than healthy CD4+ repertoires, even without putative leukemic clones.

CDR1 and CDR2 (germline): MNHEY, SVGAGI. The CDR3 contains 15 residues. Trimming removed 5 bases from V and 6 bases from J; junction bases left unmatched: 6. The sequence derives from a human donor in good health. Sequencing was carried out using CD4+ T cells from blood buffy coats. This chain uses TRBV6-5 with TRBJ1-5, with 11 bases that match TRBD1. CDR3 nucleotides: TGTGCCAGCAGTCCGGACAGGGGGCGAGGTCAGCCCCAGCATTTT. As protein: CASSPDRGRGQPQHF.